This T cell receptor (beta chain) was profiled in a study of blood T cells in healthy people across ages. Collection of ten milliliters of peripheral blood was performed for each donor. The authors ran a second PCR of about 7 to 12 cycles using a sample-barcoded 5' primer and a J-beta primer mix. Tags on each cDNA molecule came from a template-switch adaptor with 12 random nucleotides. One entry per CDR3 protein, called by TCRdb with MiXCR from the 5' RACE reads. Here the sample spans around 690,000 distinct CDR3 sequences, roughly three fifths being singletons. The sequencing input was blood. This clonotype was sampled from a man aged 55 to 70 in good health.

In nucleotides, the CDR3 is TGTGCCAGCAGCCAACCTTTGGGAGCCCAGTACTTC. Amino acids: CASSQPLGAQYF. The chain carries TRBV11-2 and TRBJ2-7, with D perhaps TRBD2 (5 bases). V was trimmed by 5 bases and J by 10 bases, leaving 15 bases between them. Per the germline V gene, CDR1 is SGHAT and CDR2 is FQNNGV. The CDR3 extends over 12 amino acids.